This T cell receptor (beta chain) derives from a study of blood T cell repertoires in COVID-19. This CDR3 comprises 13 residues. V was shortened by 8 bases and J by 9 bases, with 14 bases between the two germline ends. Germline CDR1 and CDR2: MNHEY and SVGAGI. Authors' methods: From reference gene primer amplification, estimates of nucleated cell counts were derived. Sequencing was performed with immunoSEQ multiplex PCR; in TCRdb, only in-frame clones are kept and a portion is missing. The DNA gave D and trimming, while V, J and clone size come from that table. Among roughly 180,000 clones listed, approximately 94% were seen once.

This TCR was recovered from a man aged 25 to 40 with COVID-19, enrolled during active disease. The specimen sequenced was peripheral blood. The chain couples TRBV6-5 to TRBJ1-6, with a possible D match to TRBD1 (6 bases). In DNA, the CDR3 is TGTGCCAGCGCTGTCAGGGACACTTCACCCCTCCACTTT. Encoded protein: CASAVRDTSPLHF.